This T cell receptor (beta chain) was captured in a study of T cell changes during pregnancy in multiple sclerosis. Germline V gene data show CDR1 as SGHRS and CDR2 as YFSETQ. This CDR3 is built from 16 residues. With V trimmed by 4 bases and J by 6 bases, 12 bases remained unmatched. Generated by immunoSEQ multiplex PCR, the TCRdb table keeps only in-frame clones and is missing some. The sample has 50,000 or so clones; about 90% are singletons. This TCR was recovered from a female donor in good health, enrolled as a control in a pregnancy study. The material was CD4+ T cells from peripheral blood mononuclear cells, obtained after pregnancy. The V call is TRBV5-1, the J call TRBJ2-1, with 8 bases that match TRBD2. CDR3 sequence reads: CASSSNTGGTFNEQFF. The CDR3 coding sequence is TGCGCCAGCAGCAGTAACACGGGGGGGACCTTCAATGAGCAGTTCTTC.